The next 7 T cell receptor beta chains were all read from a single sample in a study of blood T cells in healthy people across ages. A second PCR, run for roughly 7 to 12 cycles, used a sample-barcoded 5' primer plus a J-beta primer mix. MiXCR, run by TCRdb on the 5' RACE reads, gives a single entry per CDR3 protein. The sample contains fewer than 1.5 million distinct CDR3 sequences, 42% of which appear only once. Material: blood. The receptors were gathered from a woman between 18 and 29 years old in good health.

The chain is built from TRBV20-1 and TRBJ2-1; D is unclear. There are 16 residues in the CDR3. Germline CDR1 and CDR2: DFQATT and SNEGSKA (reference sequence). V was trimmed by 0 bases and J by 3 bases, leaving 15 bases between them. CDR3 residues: CSARDSSLPLYNEQFF. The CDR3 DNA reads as TGCAGTGCTAGAGATTCGAGCCTGCCCCTCTACAATGAGCAGTTCTTC.

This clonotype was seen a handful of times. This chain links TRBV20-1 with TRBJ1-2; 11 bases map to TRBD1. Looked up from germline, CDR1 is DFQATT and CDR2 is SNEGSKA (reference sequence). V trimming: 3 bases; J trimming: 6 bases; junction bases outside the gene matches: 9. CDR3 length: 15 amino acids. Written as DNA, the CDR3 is TGCAGTGCTAGCGATCCCGGACAGGGGGCAGATGGCTACACCTTC. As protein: CSASDPGQGADGYTF.

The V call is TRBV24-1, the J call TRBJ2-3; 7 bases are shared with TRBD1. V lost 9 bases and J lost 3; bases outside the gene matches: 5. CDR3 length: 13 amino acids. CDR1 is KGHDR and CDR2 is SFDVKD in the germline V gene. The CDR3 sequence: CATGGQLTDTQYF. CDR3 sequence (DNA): TGTGCCACCGGGGGACAGTTGACAGATACGCAGTATTTT.

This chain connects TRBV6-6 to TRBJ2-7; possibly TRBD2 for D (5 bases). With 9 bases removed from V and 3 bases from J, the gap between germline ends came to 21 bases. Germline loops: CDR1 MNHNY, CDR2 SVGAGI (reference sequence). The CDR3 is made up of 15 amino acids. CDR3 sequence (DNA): TGTGCCAGTGTCCTTACGGCTCTGGAGGTCTACGAGCAGTACTTC. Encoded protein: CASVLTALEVYEQYF.

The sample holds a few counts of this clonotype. CDR3 region: CASSQDRSETQYF. The CDR3 nucleotides are TGTGCCAGCAGCCAGGACAGGTCAGAGACCCAGTACTTC. V is TRBV7-9 and J is TRBJ2-5; TRBD1 agrees at 7 bases. This CDR3 is built from 13 residues. J was trimmed by 4 bases and V by 5 bases; bases with no gene match: 4. Germline values: CDR1 SEHNR, CDR2 FQNEAQ (reference sequence).

CDR3 nucleotides: TGTGCCAGCAGCTTAAGCAGCGGGGGTATCACAGATACGCAGTATTTT. This sequence encodes CASSLSSGGITDTQYF. The rearrangement uses TRBV7-3 and TRBJ2-3; 8 positions match TRBD2. The junction had 5 bases not matched to a gene; V was cut back by 1 base and J by 2 bases. Germline CDR1 is SGHTA and CDR2 is FQGTGA. The CDR3 loop spans 16 amino acids.

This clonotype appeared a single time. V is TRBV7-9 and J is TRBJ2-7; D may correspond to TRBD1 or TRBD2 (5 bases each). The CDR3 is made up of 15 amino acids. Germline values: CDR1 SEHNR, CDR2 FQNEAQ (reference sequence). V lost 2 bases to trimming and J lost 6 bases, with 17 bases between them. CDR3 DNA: TGTGCCAGCAGCTTAACCTTAGATTCTGGGGGCGAGCAGTACTTC. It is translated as CASSLTLDSGGEQYF.